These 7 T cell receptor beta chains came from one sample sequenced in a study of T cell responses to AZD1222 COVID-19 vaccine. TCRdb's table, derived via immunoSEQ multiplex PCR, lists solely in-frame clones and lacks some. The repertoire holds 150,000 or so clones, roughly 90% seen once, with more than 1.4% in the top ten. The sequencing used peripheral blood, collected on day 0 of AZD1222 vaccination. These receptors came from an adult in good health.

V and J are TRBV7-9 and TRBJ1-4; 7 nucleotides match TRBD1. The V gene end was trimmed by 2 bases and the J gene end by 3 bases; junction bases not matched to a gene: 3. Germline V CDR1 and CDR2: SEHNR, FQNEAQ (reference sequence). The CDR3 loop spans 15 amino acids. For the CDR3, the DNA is TGTGCCAGCAGCTTACCCGACAGGGCTAATGAAAAACTGTTTTTT. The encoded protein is CASSLPDRANEKLFF.

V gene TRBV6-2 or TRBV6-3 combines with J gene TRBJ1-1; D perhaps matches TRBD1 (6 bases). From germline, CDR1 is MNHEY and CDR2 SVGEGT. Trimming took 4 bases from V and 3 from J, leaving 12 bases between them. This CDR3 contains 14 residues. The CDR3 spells CASSFGQLYTEAFF. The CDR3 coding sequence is TGTGCCAGCAGTTTCGGACAGCTATACACTGAAGCTTTCTTT.

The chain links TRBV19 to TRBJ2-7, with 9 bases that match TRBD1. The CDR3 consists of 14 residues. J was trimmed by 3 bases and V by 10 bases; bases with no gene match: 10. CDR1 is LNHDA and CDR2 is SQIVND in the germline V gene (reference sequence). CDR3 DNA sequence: TGTGCCACCAGAGCACAGGGGGCGGTCTACGAGCAGTACTTC. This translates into CATRAQGAVYEQYF.

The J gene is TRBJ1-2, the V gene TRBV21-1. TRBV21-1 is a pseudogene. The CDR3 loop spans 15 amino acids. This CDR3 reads CASSKLRTRGYGYTF. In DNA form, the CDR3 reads TGTGCCAGCAGCAAATTACGCACGCGGGGCTATGGCTACACCTTC.

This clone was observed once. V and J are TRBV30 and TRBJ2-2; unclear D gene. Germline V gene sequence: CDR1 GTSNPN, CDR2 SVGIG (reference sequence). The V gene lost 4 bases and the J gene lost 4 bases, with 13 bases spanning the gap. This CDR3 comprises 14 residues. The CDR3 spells CAWNTVLGTGELFF. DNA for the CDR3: TGTGCCTGGAATACCGTGTTGGGCACCGGGGAGCTGTTTTTT. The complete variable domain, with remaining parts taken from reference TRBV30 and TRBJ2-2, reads SQTIHQWPATLVQPVGSPLSLECTVEGTSNPNLYWYRQAAGRGLQLLFYSVGIGQISSEVPQNLSASRPQDRQFILSSKKLLLSDSGFYLCAWNTVLGTGELFFGEGSRLTVL.

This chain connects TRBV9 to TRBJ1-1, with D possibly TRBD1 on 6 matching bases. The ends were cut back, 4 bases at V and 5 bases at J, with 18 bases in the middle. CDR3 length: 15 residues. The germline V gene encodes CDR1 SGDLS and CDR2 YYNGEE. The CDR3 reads CASSPRTAFGTEAFF. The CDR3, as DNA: TGTGCCAGCAGCCCCAGGACAGCTTTTGGAACTGAAGCTTTCTTT.

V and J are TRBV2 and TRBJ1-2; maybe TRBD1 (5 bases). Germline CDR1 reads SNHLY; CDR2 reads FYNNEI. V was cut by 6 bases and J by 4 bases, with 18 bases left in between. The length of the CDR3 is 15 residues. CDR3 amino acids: CASRQVLSPGYGYTF. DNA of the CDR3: TGTGCCAGCAGACAGGTTCTATCCCCTGGCTATGGCTACACCTTC.